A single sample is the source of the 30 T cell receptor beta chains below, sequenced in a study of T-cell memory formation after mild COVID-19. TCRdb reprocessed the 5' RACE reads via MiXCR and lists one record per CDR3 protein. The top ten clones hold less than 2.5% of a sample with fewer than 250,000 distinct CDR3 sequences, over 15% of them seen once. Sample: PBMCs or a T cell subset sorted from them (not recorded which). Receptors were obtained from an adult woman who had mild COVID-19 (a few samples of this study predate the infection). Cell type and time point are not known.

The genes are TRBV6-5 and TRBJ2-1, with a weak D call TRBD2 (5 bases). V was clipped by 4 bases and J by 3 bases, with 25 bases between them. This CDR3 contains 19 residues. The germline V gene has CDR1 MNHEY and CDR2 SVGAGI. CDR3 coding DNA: TGTGCCAGCAGTTCGACTCTCGGGGTGAGGGAGAGTATCTACAATGAGCAGTTCTTC. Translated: CASSSTLGVRESIYNEQFF.

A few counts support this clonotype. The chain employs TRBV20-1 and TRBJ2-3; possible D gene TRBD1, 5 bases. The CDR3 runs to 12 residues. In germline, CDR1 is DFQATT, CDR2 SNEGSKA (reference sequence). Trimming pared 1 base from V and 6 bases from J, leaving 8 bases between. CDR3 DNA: TGCAGTGCTAGAGTCAGGGTGGATACGCAGTATTTT. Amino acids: CSARVRVDTQYF.

The CDR3 loop is CAISERVQETQYF. CDR3 DNA: TGTGCCATCAGTGAACGGGTCCAAGAGACCCAGTACTTC. The chain joins TRBV10-3 to TRBJ2-5; D uncertain. Trimming pared 3 bases from V and 1 base from J, leaving 6 bases between. There are 13 residues in the CDR3. CDR1 and CDR2 (germline): ENHRY, SYGVKD.

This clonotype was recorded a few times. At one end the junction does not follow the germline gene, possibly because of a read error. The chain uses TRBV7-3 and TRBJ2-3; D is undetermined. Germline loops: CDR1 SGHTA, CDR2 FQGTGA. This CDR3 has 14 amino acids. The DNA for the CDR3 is TGTGCCAGCAGCCTAACCCCTTGGGGAGATACGCAGTATTTT. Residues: CASSLTPWGDTQYF. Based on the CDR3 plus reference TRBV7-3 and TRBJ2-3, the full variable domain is GAGVSQTPSNKVTEKGKYVELRCDPISGHTALYWYRQSLGQGPEFLIYFQGTGAADDSGLPNDRFFAVRPEGSVSTLKIQRTERGDSAVYLCASSLTPWGDTQYFGPGTRLTVL.

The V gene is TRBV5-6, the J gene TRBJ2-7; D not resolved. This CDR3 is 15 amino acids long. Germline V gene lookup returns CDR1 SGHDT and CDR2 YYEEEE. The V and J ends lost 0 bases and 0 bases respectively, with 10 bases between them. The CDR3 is CASSLDIYSSYEQYF. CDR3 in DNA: TGTGCCAGCAGCTTGGACATTTATAGCTCCTACGAGCAGTACTTC.

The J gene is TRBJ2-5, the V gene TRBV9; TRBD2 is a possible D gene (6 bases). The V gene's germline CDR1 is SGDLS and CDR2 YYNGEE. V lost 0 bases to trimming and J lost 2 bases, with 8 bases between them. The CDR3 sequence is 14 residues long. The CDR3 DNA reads TGTGCCAGCAGCGTAGGGCTAGCGCAAGAGACCCAGTACTTC. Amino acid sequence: CASSVGLAQETQYF.

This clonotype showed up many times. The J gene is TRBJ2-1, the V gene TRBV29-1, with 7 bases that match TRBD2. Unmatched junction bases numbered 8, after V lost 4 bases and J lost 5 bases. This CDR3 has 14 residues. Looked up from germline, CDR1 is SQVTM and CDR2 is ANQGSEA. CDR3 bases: TGCAGCGTTGGACGACTAGCCAAAAACAATGAGCAGTTCTTC. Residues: CSVGRLAKNNEQFF.

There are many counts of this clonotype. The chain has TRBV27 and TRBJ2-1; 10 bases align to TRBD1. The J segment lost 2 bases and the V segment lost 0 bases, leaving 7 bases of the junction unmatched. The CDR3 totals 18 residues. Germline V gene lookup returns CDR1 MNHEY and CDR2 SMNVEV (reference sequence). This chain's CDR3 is CASSLSQSGQGAYNEQFF. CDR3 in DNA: TGTGCCAGCAGTTTATCGCAATCCGGACAGGGGGCCTACAATGAGCAGTTCTTC.

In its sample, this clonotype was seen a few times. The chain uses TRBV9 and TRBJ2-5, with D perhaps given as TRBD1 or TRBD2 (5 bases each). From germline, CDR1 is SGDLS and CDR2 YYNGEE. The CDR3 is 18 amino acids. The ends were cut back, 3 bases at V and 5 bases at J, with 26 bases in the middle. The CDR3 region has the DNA TGTGCCAGCAGCGCGGGCACCACCTGGACCGGGACGGGGGAGACCCAGTACTTC. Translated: CASSAGTTWTGTGETQYF.

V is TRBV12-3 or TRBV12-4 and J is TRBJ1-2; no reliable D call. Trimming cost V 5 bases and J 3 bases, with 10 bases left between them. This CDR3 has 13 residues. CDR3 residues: CASSTVPDYGYTF. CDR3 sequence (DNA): TGTGCCAGCAGTACCGTCCCGGACTATGGCTACACCTTC.

The CDR3 coding sequence is TGTGCCAGCAGCCAGAGCGGGAGGAGCTCCTACGAGCAGTACTTC. Translation: CASSQSGRSSYEQYF. This chain joins TRBV3-1 and TRBJ2-7, with 9 bases fitting TRBD2. The CDR3 has 15 residues. CDR1 and CDR2 from the germline V gene are LGHDT and YNNKEL (reference sequence). V lost 3 bases, J lost 0 bases, and 3 bases stayed unmatched.

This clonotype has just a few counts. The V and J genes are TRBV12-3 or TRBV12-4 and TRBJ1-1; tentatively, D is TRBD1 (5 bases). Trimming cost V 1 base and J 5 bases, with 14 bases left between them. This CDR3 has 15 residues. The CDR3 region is CASSLGLKGATEAFF. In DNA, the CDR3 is TGTGCCAGCAGTTTAGGATTAAAAGGGGCAACTGAAGCTTTCTTT.

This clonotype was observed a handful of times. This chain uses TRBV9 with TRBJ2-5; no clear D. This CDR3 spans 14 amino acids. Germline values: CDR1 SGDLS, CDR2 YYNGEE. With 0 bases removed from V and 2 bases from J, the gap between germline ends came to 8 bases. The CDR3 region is CASSVGWAQETQYF. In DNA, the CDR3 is TGTGCCAGCAGCGTAGGATGGGCACAAGAGACCCAGTACTTC.

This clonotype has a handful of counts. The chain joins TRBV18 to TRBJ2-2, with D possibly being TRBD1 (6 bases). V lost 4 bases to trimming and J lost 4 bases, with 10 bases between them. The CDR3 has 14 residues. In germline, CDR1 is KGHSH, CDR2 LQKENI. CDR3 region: CASSQTRGTGELFF. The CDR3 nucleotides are TGTGCCAGCTCACAAACCAGGGGCACCGGGGAGCTGTTTTTT.

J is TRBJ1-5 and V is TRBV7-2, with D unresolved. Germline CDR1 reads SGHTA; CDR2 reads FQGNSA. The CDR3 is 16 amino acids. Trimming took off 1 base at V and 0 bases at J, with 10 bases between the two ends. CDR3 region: CASSLVGSYSNQPQHF. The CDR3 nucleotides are TGTGCCAGCAGCTTAGTAGGAAGTTATAGCAATCAGCCCCAGCATTTT.

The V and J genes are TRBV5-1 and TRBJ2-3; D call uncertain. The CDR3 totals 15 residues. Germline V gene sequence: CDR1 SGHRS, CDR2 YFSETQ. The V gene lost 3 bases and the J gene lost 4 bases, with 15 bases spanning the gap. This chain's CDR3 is CASSSRPGDPDTQYF. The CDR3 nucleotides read TGCGCCAGCAGCTCCCGTCCTGGGGATCCAGATACGCAGTATTTT.

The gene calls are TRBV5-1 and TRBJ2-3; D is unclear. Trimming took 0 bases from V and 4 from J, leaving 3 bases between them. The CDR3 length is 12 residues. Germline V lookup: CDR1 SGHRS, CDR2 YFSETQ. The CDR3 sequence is CASSLAADTQYF. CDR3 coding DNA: TGCGCCAGCAGCTTGGCTGCAGATACGCAGTATTTT. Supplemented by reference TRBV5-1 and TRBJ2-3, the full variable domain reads KAGVTQTPRYLIKTRGQQVTLSCSPISGHRSVSWYQQTPGQGLQFLFEYFSETQRNKGNFPGRFSGRQFSNSRSEMNVSTLELGDSALYLCASSLAADTQYFGPGTRLTVL.

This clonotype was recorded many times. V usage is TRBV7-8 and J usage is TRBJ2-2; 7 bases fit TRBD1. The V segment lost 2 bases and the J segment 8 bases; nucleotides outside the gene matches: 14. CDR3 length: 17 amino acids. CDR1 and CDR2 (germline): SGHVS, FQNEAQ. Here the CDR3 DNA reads TGTGCCAGCAGCTTAAGTTTTTCGACAGGGATAAAGGGGGAGCTGTTTTTT. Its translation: CASSLSFSTGIKGELFF.

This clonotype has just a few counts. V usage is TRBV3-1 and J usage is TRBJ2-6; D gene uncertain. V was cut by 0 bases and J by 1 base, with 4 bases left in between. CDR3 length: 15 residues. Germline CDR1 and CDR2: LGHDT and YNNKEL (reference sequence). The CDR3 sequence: CASSQDVSGANVLTF. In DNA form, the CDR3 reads TGTGCCAGCAGCCAAGATGTATCTGGGGCCAACGTCCTGACTTTC.

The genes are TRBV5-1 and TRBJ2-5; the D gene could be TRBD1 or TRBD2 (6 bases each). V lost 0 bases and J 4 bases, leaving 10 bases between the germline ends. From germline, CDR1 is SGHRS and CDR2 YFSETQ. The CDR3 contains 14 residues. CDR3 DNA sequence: TGCGCCAGCAGCTTGGATAGGGGGGCAGAGACCCAGTACTTC. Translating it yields CASSLDRGAETQYF.

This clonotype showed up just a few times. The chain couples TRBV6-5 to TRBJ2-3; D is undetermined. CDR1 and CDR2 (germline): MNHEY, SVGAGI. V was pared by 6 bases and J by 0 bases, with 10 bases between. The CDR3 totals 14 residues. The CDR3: CASRRGISTDTQYF. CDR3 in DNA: TGTGCCAGCAGGCGTGGGATTAGCACAGATACGCAGTATTTT.

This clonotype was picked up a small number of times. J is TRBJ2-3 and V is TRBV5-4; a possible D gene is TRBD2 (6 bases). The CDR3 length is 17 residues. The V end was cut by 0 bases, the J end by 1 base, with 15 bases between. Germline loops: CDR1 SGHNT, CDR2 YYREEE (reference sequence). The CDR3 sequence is CASSLGREAAGTDTQYF. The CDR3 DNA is TGTGCCAGCAGCTTGGGGAGGGAGGCAGCGGGCACAGATACGCAGTATTTT.

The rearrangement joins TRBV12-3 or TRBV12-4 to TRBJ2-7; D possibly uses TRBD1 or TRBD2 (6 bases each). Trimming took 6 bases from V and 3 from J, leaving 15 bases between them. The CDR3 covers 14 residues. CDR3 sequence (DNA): TGTGCCAGCAGGAGTCGCGAGGGGGGCTACGAGCAGTACTTC. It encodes CASRSREGGYEQYF.

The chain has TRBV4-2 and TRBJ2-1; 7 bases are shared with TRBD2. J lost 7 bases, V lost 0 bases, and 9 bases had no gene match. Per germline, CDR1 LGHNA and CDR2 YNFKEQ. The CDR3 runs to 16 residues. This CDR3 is CASSQDSSGIGNEQFF. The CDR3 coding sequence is TGTGCCAGCAGCCAAGATTCGAGCGGGATTGGGAATGAGCAGTTCTTC.

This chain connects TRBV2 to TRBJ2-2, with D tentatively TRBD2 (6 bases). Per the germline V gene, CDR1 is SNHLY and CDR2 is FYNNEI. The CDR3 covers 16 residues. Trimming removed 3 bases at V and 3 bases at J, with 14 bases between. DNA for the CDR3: TGTGCCAGCAGTGAGGACCCACGGAGGGACACCGGGGAGCTGTTTTTT. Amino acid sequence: CASSEDPRRDTGELFF. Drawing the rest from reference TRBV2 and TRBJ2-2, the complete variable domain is EPEVTQTPSHQVTQMGQEVILRCVPISNHLYFYWYRQILGQKVEFLVSFYNNEISEKSEIFDDQFSVERPDGSNFTLKIRSTKLEDSAMYFCASSEDPRRDTGELFFGEGSRLTVL.

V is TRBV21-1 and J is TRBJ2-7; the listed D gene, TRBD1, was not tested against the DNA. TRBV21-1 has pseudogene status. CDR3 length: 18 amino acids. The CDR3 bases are TGTGCCAGCAGCCGGCCACCCCCAGGGATGAGTTGTATCACCGAGCAGTACTTC. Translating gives CASSRPPPGMSCITEQYF.

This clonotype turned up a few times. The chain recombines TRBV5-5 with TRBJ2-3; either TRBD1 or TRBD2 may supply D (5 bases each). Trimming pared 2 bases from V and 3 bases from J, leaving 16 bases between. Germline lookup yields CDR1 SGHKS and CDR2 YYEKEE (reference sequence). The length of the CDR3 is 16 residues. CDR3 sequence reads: CASSFGFVGATDTQYF. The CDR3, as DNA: TGTGCCAGCAGCTTTGGTTTCGTCGGGGCAACAGATACGCAGTATTTT.

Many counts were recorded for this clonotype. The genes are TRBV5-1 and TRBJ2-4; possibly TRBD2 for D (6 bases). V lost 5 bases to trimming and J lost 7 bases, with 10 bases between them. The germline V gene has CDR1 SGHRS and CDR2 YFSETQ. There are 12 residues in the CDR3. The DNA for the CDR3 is TGCGCCAGCAGTGATAGCGGTAACATTCAGTACTTC. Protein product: CASSDSGNIQYF.

CDR3 in amino acids: CSARVVAGGLSSYNEQFF. The CDR3 nucleotides read TGCAGTGCTAGAGTGGTAGCGGGGGGCTTGAGCTCCTACAATGAGCAGTTCTTC. The chain has TRBV20-1 and TRBJ2-1; 10 positions match TRBD2. This CDR3 has 18 residues. The germline V gene encodes CDR1 DFQATT and CDR2 SNEGSKA (reference sequence). V was pared by 1 base and J by 0 bases, with 9 bases of the junction left unmatched.

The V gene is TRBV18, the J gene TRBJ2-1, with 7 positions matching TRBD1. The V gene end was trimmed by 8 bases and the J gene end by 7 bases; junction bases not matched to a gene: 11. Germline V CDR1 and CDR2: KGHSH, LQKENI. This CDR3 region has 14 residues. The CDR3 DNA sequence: TGTGCCAGCACCTCGTCCCGGGACAGTAATGAGCAGTTCTTC. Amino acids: CASTSSRDSNEQFF.